The clone carrying this T cell receptor beta chain was recorded many times. In germline, CDR1 is SEHNR, CDR2 FQNEAQ (reference sequence). The CDR3 runs to 18 residues. V lost 5 bases to trimming and J lost 1 base; unmatched junction nucleotides: 14. Unique molecular identifiers were added to individual cDNA molecules. TCRdb ran MiXCR on the 5' RACE reads and lists one entry per CDR3 protein. This sample carries more than 40,000 distinct CDR3 sequences, 5% to 6.5% of them seen once, and the ten largest clones take about 5.4%. The record originates from a study of early T cells in non-severe SARS-CoV-2 infection.

This clonotype was sampled from an adult who was a healthcare worker with PCR-confirmed SARS-CoV-2 infection or an uninfected control (not recorded which). The chain links TRBV7-9 to TRBJ2-7; TRBD2 matches 10 bases. Sequencing used whole blood, obtained at baseline. CDR3 sequence (DNA): TGTGCCAGCAGCCCAGGGTCCCCTAGCGGGAGTATTTCCTACGAGCAGTACTTC. It specifies CASSPGSPSGSISYEQYF.